Presented here are 2 T cell receptor beta chains from one specimen sequenced in a study of blood T cell repertoires in COVID-19 (dated by TCRdb to 2019 to 2021). The library was made by the immunoSEQ multiplex PCR assay. The clones in this table, taken by TCRdb from immuneACCESS, are in-frame only. Not every clone is retained; where verified, under half of the shortfall comes from an unresolved V gene, and the cause of the rest is unknown. The table for this sample lists about 250,000 clones; around 88% of them were counted only once. About 5.4% of the sample lies in the top ten. Sequenced input: peripheral blood. The source is a woman older than 75 with COVID-19, enrolled during active disease.

Regarding this clone: The junction departs from germline at one end; a sequencing error may be responsible. J is TRBJ1-3 and V is TRBV19, with a possible D match to TRBD1 (5 bases). The germline V gene has CDR1 LNHDA and CDR2 SQIVND (reference sequence). This CDR3 region has 12 residues. CDR3: CASSIQGGQLHF. CDR3 DNA: TGTGCCAGTAGTATTCAGGGAGGACAACTGCATTTT. The full variable domain, rest sourced from reference TRBV19 and TRBJ1-3, is DGGITQSPKYLFRKEGQNVTLSCEQNLNHDAMYWYRQDPGQGLRLIYYSQIVNDFQKGDIAEGYSVSREKKESFPLTVTSAQKNPTAFYLCASSIQGGQLHFGEGSWLTVV.

The J gene is TRBJ1-2, the V gene TRBV7-2; D unclear. The germline V gene encodes CDR1 SGHTA and CDR2 FQGNSA. With 5 bases removed from V and 5 bases from J, the gap between germline ends came to 18 bases. The CDR3 runs to 15 residues. This CDR3 reads CASSPPSGYSYGYTF. The CDR3 nucleotides are TGTGCCAGCAGCCCGCCGTCAGGTTATAGTTATGGCTACACCTTC.